This T cell receptor (beta chain) was observed in a study of cytomegalovirus exposure and HLA in healthy donors. At the level of the study: The 95 to 150 validation repertoires used a platform that matched the one used for the approximately 610 first-cohort repertoires, as a later analysis reported. Findings of the study overall: Later, an analysis found that TCR clusters from the first cohort tended to co-occur in the approximately 130 validation repertoires. Investigators reported 150 to 200 TCR beta chains as tied to cytomegalovirus.

A note on this clone: What it binds is unknown.

Germline V CDR1 and CDR2: LNHNV, YYDKDF (reference sequence). The CDR3 runs to 14 residues. Between the trimmed V and J ends, which lost 3 bases and 2 bases, there was a span of 9 bases. Sequencing was performed with immunoSEQ multiplex PCR; in TCRdb, only in-frame clones are kept and a portion is missing. The sample yields over 150,000 clones, roughly 84% seen once. This TCR was sampled from a young woman in good health and CMV-seropositive. This chain joins TRBV15 and TRBJ2-3, with D maybe TRBD2 (5 bases). Material for sequencing was PBMCs. This CDR3 reads CATSSRGYTDTQYF. DNA for the CDR3: TGTGCCACCAGCAGTCGGGGATACACAGATACGCAGTATTTT.